The 12 T cell receptor beta chains listed next were all sequenced from one sample in a study of T cell responses to AZD1222 COVID-19 vaccine. The protocol was immunoSEQ multiplex PCR, while the TCRdb copy is restricted to in-frame clones and leaves out a portion. This table has fewer than 85,000 clones, more than 75% appearing once. Sequenced here: peripheral blood, sampled 28 days after the second AZD1222 dose. The receptors originated from an adult who received the AZD1222 COVID-19 vaccine.

CDR3 bases: TGTGCCTCCCTAGCGGGGGGTTACACCGGGGAGCTGTTTTTT. Translation gives CASLAGGYTGELFF. The chain links TRBV30 to TRBJ2-2, with TRBD2 identical over 11 bases. V lost 7 bases and J lost 3; bases outside the gene matches: 4. Germline CDR1 GTSNPN, CDR2 SVGIG (reference sequence). This CDR3 contains 14 residues.

In DNA form, the CDR3 reads TGTGCCAGCAGCTTAGAAGGACAGGGGAATGAAAAACTGTTTTTT. It codes for CASSLEGQGNEKLFF. This rearrangement joins TRBV7-2 to TRBJ1-4; 9 nucleotides match TRBD1. The CDR3 loop spans 15 amino acids. CDR1 SGHTA and CDR2 FQGNSA come from the germline V gene. After removal of 1 base from V and 5 bases from J, the junction contained 2 bases not matched to a gene.

The chain uses TRBV5-1 and TRBJ2-5, with 8 bases matching TRBD1. The CDR3 runs to 14 residues. Germline loops: CDR1 SGHRS, CDR2 YFSETQ. Trimming cost V 4 bases and J 3 bases; bases outside gene matches: 5. CDR3 DNA sequence: TGCGCCAGCAGCCGACTGGACAGGGAAGAGACCCAGTACTTC. This gives the protein CASSRLDREETQYF.

V usage is TRBV6-5 and J usage is TRBJ1-1; no definite D call. Germline CDR1 is MNHEY and CDR2 is SVGAGI. The CDR3 has 12 residues. Trimming removed 7 bases from V and 6 bases from J, with 12 bases in between. Written as DNA, the CDR3 is TGTGCCAGCACCTCCGGACGGTCTGAAGCTTTCTTT. Translated: CASTSGRSEAFF.

In nucleotides, the CDR3 is TGTGCCAGCAGCCATTTGCGCACAGATACGCAGTATTTT. Encoded protein: CASSHLRTDTQYF. The chain couples TRBV3-1 (or the pseudogene TRBV3-2) to TRBJ2-3; D remains unclear. V was pared by 3 bases and J by 1 base, with 5 bases between. Germline values: CDR1 LGHDT, CDR2 YNNKEL (reference sequence). The CDR3 contains 13 residues.

This chain connects TRBV18 to TRBJ1-5; D is perhaps TRBD1 (5 bases). The CDR3 runs to 16 residues. The germline CDR1 and CDR2 sequences are KGHSH and LQKENI. Trimming shortened V by 3 bases and J by 8 bases, and 20 bases separated the two germline ends. CDR3 nucleotide sequence: TGTGCCAGCTCACCTGGGTCCGCAGGGAGGTTGGAGCCCCAGCATTTT. It codes for CASSPGSAGRLEPQHF.

This clone has only a few counts. The V call is TRBV4-3, the J call TRBJ1-6; D is possibly TRBD1 (5 bases). Trimming cost V 5 bases and J 6 bases, with 14 bases left between them. In germline, CDR1 is LGHNA, CDR2 YSLEER. This CDR3 region has 15 residues. CDR3 amino acids: CASSTGTGSNSPLHF. CDR3 DNA sequence: TGCGCCAGCAGCACCGGGACGGGAAGTAATTCACCCCTCCACTTT.

The chain joins TRBV19 to TRBJ2-2; no definite D call. V was cut by 1 base and J by 4 bases, with 10 bases left in between. This CDR3 has 15 residues. Per the germline V gene, CDR1 is LNHDA and CDR2 is SQIVND (reference sequence). DNA of the CDR3: TGTGCCAGTAGTATAGGTCGCCAAGCCACCGGGGAGCTGTTTTTT. Amino acids: CASSIGRQATGELFF.

The chain links TRBV6-4 to TRBJ1-5, with D hard to call. The V and J ends lost 5 bases and 3 bases respectively, with 8 bases between them. This CDR3 contains 13 residues. Germline V gene lookup returns CDR1 MRHNA and CDR2 SNTAGT. In DNA form, the CDR3 reads TGTGCCAGCAGTCGGGAGTACAATCAGCCCCAGCATTTT. This translates into CASSREYNQPQHF.

V is TRBV30 and J is TRBJ1-1; D is possibly TRBD1 (5 bases). With 1 base removed from V and 7 bases from J, the gap between germline ends came to 16 bases. Germline loops: CDR1 GTSNPN, CDR2 SVGIG (reference sequence). This CDR3 is 14 amino acids long. The CDR3 is CAWSGSGTIFEAFF. The CDR3, as DNA: TGTGCCTGGAGTGGGTCCGGGACGATTTTTGAAGCTTTCTTT.

The chain recombines TRBV27 with TRBJ1-4; no reliable D call. The V and J ends lost 2 bases and 4 bases respectively, with 11 bases between them. This CDR3 spans 15 amino acids. Germline V gives CDR1 MNHEY, CDR2 SMNVEV (reference sequence). DNA for the CDR3: TGTGCCAGCAGTTTAAAGGGAATGGATAATGAAAAACTGTTTTTT. Translating gives CASSLKGMDNEKLFF.

This clone has just one count. V and J are TRBV7-9 and TRBJ1-1; TRBD1 might be the D (5 bases). V lost 5 bases and J 1 base, leaving 23 bases between the germline ends. Germline V lookup: CDR1 SEHNR, CDR2 FQNEAQ (reference sequence). This CDR3 has 18 residues. The CDR3 sequence: CASSPVGPSDTENTEAFF. CDR3 coding DNA: TGTGCCAGCAGCCCGGTAGGCCCCTCGGACACGGAGAACACTGAAGCTTTCTTT.